This TCR beta chain was recovered during a study of blood T cell repertoires in COVID-19. Study-level information: Sites in the United States, Italy and Spain provided acute and convalescent COVID-19 samples. T cells, B-cell-depleted T cells, or PBMCs supplied cDNA or gDNA.

This clone was recorded only once. V was pared by 1 base and J by 3 bases, with 7 bases between. The germline V gene encodes CDR1 SGHVS and CDR2 FNYEAQ. The CDR3 has 14 residues. Per the study methods: It was from reference gene primer amplification that nucleated cell counts were estimated. Repertoires were generated with immunoSEQ multiplex PCR, while TCRdb's copy carries only in-frame clones and drops some. V and J calls and clone size are copied from that table; D and trimming were computed from the DNA. The sample consists of roughly 100,000 clones, 87% of them appearing once. This receptor was obtained from a man in his forties or fifties with active COVID-19. The source material was peripheral blood. This sequence joins TRBV7-6 and TRBJ1-5, with D possibly being TRBD1 (6 bases). CDR3 sequence (DNA): TGTGCCAGCAGCTTAGACAGGGTCAATCAGCCCCAGCATTTT. This encodes CASSLDRVNQPQHF.